A single sample is the source of the 18 T cell receptor beta chains below, sequenced in a study of blood T cell repertoires in COVID-19 (TCRdb year 2020). The method was the immunoSEQ multiplex PCR assay. TCRdb took this table from immuneACCESS and kept in-frame rearrangements with V and J called. Such tables lack part of the clones; where checked against another copy, unresolved V genes explain under half of the gap, and the rest is unexplained. Across this sample there are about 310,000 clones, with around 89% seen only once. The top ten clonotypes cover about 4.5% of the sample. Sequenced sample: PBMCs or T cells enriched from blood (not recorded which). The receptor source for this set is a woman aged 18-30 years with acute COVID-19.

CDR3 bases: TGTGCCAGCATTAAATGGGGGACTAGCGGGAGGGTACTAGAGCAGTACTTC. Translated, it gives CASIKWGTSGRVLEQYF. The gene calls are TRBV28 and TRBJ2-7; 16 bases match TRBD2. The ends lost 7 bases at V and 7 bases at J; junction bases unmatched: 13. Germline loops: CDR1 MDHEN, CDR2 SYDVKM. The CDR3 spans 17 residues.

The chain is built from TRBV12-5 and TRBJ1-1; D is unresolved. The CDR3 extends over 15 amino acids. Germline CDR1 LGHNT, CDR2 FRNRAP. V dropped 1 base and J dropped 0 bases, with 9 bases sitting between them. CDR3 DNA: TGTGCTAGTGGTTTGGGTGACATTTTGAACACTGAAGCTTTCTTT. Translating it yields CASGLGDILNTEAFF. The entire variable domain, with the rest obtained from reference TRBV12-5 and TRBJ1-1, is as follows: DARVTQTPRHKVTEMGQEVTMRCQPILGHNTVFWYRQTMMQGLELLAYFRNRAPLDDSGMPKDRFSAEMPDATLATLKIQPSEPRDSAVYFCASGLGDILNTEAFFGQGTRLTVV.

The rearrangement uses TRBV9 and TRBJ1-2; possible D gene TRBD1, 5 bases. V was trimmed by 0 bases and J by 4 bases, leaving 19 bases between them. The CDR3 is 17 residues long. Germline V gene data show CDR1 as SGDLS and CDR2 as YYNGEE. CDR3 DNA sequence: TGTGCCAGCAGCGTAGGGCAGGGAAGCGCCCTAGGCTATGGCTACACCTTC. Translating it yields CASSVGQGSALGYGYTF.

This rearrangement joins TRBV27 to TRBJ2-7; 7 bases map to TRBD2. The CDR3 totals 14 residues. Germline CDR1 is MNHEY and CDR2 is SMNVEV (reference sequence). V lost 11 bases to trimming and J lost 4 bases; unmatched junction nucleotides: 14. CDR3 sequence (DNA): TGTGCCTGTGGGGGAGGGGCAGGACCTTACGAGCAGTACTTC. This codes for CACGGGAGPYEQYF.

The rearrangement links TRBV6-5 to TRBJ2-7, with 11 bases that match TRBD2. V dropped 3 bases and J dropped 5; count of bases not matched to a gene: 3. The CDR3 totals 14 residues. CDR1 is MNHEY, CDR2 SVGAGI, per germline. The CDR3 loop is CASSYLAGGDEQYF. The CDR3 DNA reads as TGTGCCAGCAGTTATCTAGCGGGAGGCGACGAGCAGTACTTC.

The chain joins TRBV11-3 to TRBJ2-7; D perhaps matches TRBD1 (5 bases). This CDR3 is built from 11 residues. The germline gives CDR1 SGHNT, CDR2 YENEEA. The CDR3 loop reads CGQGIPYEQYF. The CDR3 DNA follows: TGTGGTCAGGGAATTCCCTACGAGCAGTACTTC.

The V gene is TRBV27, the J gene TRBJ2-3, with 8 bases lining up with TRBD1. CDR1 and CDR2 (germline): MNHEY, SMNVEV (reference sequence). This CDR3 contains 17 residues. Trimming at V came to 5 bases and at J to 2 bases, leaving 12 bases not matched to a gene. CDR3: CASSVQGADIFTDTQYF. Here the CDR3 DNA reads TGTGCCAGCAGTGTCCAGGGGGCCGACATTTTCACAGATACGCAGTATTTT.

The chain carries TRBV27 and TRBJ1-4; TRBD1 agrees at 10 bases. This CDR3 has 16 residues. The V gene's germline CDR1 is MNHEY and CDR2 SMNVEV (reference sequence). V lost 4 bases, J lost 4 bases, and 6 bases stayed unmatched. CDR3: CASSSGTGAGNEKLFF. The CDR3 DNA sequence: TGTGCCAGCAGTTCAGGGACAGGGGCTGGTAATGAAAAACTGTTTTTT.

The chain has TRBV27 and TRBJ1-6, with D maybe TRBD1 (6 bases). Germline V CDR1 and CDR2: MNHEY, SMNVEV (reference sequence). Trimming left V 6 bases short and J 10 bases short, with 19 bases between. This CDR3 has 15 residues. CDR3 loop: CASSPGVTSRSPLHF. CDR3 in DNA: TGTGCCAGCAGCCCAGGGGTTACCTCAAGATCACCCCTCCACTTT.

V usage is TRBV12-3 or TRBV12-4 and J usage is TRBJ1-2; D remains ambiguous. The CDR3 covers 12 residues. V was trimmed by 5 bases and J by 8 bases, leaving 12 bases between them. The CDR3 DNA sequence: TGTGCCAGCAGTAAGGAAAAGGAGGGCTACACCTTC. Translating it yields CASSKEKEGYTF.

The chain is built from TRBV18 and TRBJ2-7; 9 nucleotides line up with TRBD2. The length of the CDR3 is 14 residues. The trim removed 6 bases at V and 7 bases at J, leaving 10 bases unmatched. CDR1 and CDR2 (germline): KGHSH, LQKENI. CDR3 residues: CASSPTSGPTEQYF. The CDR3 coding sequence is TGTGCCAGCTCTCCTACTAGCGGGCCGACTGAGCAGTACTTC.

This chain uses TRBV4-2 with TRBJ2-1; the match to TRBD2 covers 7 bases. V was pared by 0 bases and J by 3 bases, with 8 bases of the junction left unmatched. CDR1 is LGHNA and CDR2 is YNFKEQ in the germline V gene. There are 17 residues in the CDR3. The CDR3 loop reads CASSQDMEGGSYNEQFF. The CDR3 coding sequence is TGTGCCAGCAGCCAAGATATGGAGGGAGGGAGCTACAATGAGCAGTTCTTC.

V is TRBV29-1 and J is TRBJ1-2, with TRBD1 matching 9 bases. The CDR3 has 13 amino acids. CDR1 SQVTM and CDR2 ANQGSEA come from the germline V gene. V gave up 7 bases and J gave up 8 bases; unmatched junction bases: 11. Here the CDR3 DNA reads TGCAGCGCCGAGGGACAGGGACTGGGAGGCTACACCTTC. Protein sequence: CSAEGQGLGGYTF.

The chain joins TRBV24-1 to TRBJ2-3; 8 bases map to TRBD1. V was pared by 4 bases and J by 0 bases, with 5 bases of the junction left unmatched. CDR3 length: 16 residues. CDR1 and CDR2 from the germline V gene are KGHDR and SFDVKD. CDR3 sequence (DNA): TGTGCCACCAGTGACATACAGGGGGAGAGCACAGATACGCAGTATTTT. This encodes CATSDIQGESTDTQYF.

This chain connects TRBV21-1 to TRBJ1-5; the D call of TRBD1 is as the table states it, not checked on the DNA. TRBV21-1 is recorded as a pseudogene. The CDR3 has 18 amino acids. CDR3 amino acids: CASSKDPRRQGVYQPQHF. The CDR3 nucleotides are TGTGCCAGCAGCAAAGATCCAAGGAGACAGGGGGTGTATCAGCCCCAGCATTTT.

The CDR3 nucleotides are TGTGCCAGCAGCTTTGAGGCAAAGATCAACTACGAGCAGTACTTC. Protein sequence: CASSFEAKINYEQYF. The V and J genes are TRBV5-6 and TRBJ2-7; D is uncertain. The V and J ends lost 2 bases and 3 bases respectively, with 15 bases between them. CDR3 length: 15 residues. Germline V gene data show CDR1 as SGHDT and CDR2 as YYEEEE.

The chain recombines TRBV12-2 with TRBJ1-5; TRBD1, the table's D call, was not compared with the DNA. TRBV12-2 is a recognized pseudogene. The CDR3 has 12 residues. The CDR3 coding sequence is TGTGCAAGTCGCTTAACGCCAGAGCCCCAGCATTTT. Protein: CASRLTPEPQHF.

The CDR3 region is CAWGSKETQYF. CDR3 in DNA: TGTGCCTGGGGCTCAAAAGAGACCCAGTACTTC. This sequence joins TRBV7-9 and TRBJ2-5; D perhaps matches TRBD1 (5 bases). Per the germline V gene, CDR1 is SEHNR and CDR2 is FQNEAQ (reference sequence). This CDR3 is built from 11 residues. Trimming removed 11 bases from V and 3 bases from J, with 10 bases in between.